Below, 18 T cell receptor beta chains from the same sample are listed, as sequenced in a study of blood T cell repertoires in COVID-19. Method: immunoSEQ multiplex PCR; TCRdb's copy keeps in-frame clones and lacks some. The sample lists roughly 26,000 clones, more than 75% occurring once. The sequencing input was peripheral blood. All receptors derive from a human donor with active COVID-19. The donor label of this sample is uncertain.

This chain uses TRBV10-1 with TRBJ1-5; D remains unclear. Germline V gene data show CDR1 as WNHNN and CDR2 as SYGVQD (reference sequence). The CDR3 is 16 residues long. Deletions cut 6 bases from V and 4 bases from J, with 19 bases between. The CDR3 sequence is CASRDFTRDFNQPQHF. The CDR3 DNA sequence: TGCGCCAGCAGGGACTTCACAAGGGATTTTAATCAGCCCCAGCATTTT.

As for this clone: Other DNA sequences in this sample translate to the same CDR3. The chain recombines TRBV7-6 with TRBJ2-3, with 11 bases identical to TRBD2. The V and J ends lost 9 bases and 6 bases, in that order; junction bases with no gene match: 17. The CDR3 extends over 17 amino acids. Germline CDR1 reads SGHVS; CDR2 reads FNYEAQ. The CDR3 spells CASSPLGRLAGMDTQYF. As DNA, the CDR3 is TGTGCCAGTAGCCCCCTTGGGCGACTAGCGGGGATGGATACGCAGTATTTT.

The CDR3 DNA sequence: TGTGCCAGCAGTTACGGCCCGGGAGTTGCAATCTATGGCTACACCTTC. Translated: CASSYGPGVAIYGYTF. The chain carries TRBV6-5 and TRBJ1-2; D unresolved. V dropped 2 bases and J dropped 4 bases, with 17 bases sitting between them. The CDR3 contains 16 residues. CDR1 is MNHEY, CDR2 SVGAGI, per germline.

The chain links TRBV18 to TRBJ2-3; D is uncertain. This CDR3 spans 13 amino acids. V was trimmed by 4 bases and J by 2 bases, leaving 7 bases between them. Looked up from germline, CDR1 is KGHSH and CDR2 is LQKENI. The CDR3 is CASSRSNTDTQYF. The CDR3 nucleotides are TGTGCCAGCTCACGCAGTAACACAGATACGCAGTATTTT.

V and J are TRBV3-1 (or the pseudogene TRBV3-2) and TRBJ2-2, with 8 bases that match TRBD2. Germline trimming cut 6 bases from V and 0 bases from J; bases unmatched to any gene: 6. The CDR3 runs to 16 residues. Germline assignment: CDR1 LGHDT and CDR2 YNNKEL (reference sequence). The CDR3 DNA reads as TGTGCCAGCAGTCTCGGCGGGGGGTCGAACACCGGGGAGCTGTTTTTT. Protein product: CASSLGGGSNTGELFF.

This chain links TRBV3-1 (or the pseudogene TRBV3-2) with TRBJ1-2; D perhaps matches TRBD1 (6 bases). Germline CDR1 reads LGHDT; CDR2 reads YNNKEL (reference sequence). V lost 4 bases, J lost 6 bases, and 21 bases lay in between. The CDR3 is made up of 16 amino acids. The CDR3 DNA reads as TGTGCCAGCAGCCCCTCTGTTCGAGGGGGGGAAAATGGCTACACCTTC. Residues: CASSPSVRGGENGYTF.

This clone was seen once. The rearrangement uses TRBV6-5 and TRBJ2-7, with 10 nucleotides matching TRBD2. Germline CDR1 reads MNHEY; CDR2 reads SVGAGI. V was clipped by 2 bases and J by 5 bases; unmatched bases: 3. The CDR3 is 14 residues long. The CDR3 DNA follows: TGTGCCAGCAGTTACGGGCTAGCGGGGGACGAGCAGTACTTC. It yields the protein CASSYGLAGDEQYF.

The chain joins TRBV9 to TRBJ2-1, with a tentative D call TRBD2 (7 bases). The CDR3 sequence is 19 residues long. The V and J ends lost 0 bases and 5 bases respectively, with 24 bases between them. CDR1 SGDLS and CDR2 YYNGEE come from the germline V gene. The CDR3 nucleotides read TGTGCCAGCAGCGTAGCCCTCCCGGGTAGGGGGGGGGCCAACAATGAGCAGTTCTTC. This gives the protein CASSVALPGRGGANNEQFF.

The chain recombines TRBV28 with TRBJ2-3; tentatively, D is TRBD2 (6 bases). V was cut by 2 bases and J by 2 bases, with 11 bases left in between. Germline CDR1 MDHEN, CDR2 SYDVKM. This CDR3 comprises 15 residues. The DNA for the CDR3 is TGTGCCAGCAGTTTACGGGAGAGAAACACAGATACGCAGTATTTT. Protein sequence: CASSLRERNTDTQYF.

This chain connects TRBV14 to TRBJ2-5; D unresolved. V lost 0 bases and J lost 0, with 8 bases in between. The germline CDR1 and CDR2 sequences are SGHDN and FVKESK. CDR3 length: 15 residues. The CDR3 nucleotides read TGTGCCAGCAGCCAAGAAAACACAAACCAAGAGACCCAGTACTTC. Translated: CASSQENTNQETQYF.

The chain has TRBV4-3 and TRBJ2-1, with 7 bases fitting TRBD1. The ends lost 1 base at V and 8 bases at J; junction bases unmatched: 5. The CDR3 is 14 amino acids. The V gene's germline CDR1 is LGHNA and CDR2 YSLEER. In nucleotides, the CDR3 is TGCGCCAGCAGCCAAGGACAGGGTCTTGATGAGCAGTTCTTC. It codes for CASSQGQGLDEQFF.

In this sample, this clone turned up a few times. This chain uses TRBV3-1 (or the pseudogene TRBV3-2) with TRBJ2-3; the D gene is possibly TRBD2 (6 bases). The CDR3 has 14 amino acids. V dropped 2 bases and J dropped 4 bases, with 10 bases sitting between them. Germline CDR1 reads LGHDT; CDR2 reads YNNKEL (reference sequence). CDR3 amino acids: CASSQREFSDTQYF. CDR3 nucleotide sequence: TGTGCCAGCAGCCAACGGGAGTTCTCAGATACGCAGTATTTT.

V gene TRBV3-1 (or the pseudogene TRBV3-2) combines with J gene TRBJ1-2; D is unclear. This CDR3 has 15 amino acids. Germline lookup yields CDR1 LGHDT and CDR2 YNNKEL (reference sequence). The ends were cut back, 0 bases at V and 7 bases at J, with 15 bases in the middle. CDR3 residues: CASSQDLTNPTGYTF. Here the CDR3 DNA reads TGTGCCAGCAGCCAAGACCTTACTAACCCCACTGGCTACACCTTC.

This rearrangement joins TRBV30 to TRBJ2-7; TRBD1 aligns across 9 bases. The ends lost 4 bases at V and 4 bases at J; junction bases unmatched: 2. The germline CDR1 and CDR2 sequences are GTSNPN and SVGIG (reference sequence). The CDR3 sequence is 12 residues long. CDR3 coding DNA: TGTGCCTGGAACAGGGGGCGGTACGAGCAGTACTTC. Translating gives CAWNRGRYEQYF.

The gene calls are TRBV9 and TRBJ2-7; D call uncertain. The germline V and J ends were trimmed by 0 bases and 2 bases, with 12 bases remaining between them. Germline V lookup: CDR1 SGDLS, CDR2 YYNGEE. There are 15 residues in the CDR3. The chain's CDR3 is CASSVDPSPTYEQYF. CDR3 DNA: TGTGCCAGCAGCGTAGACCCGAGCCCCACCTACGAGCAGTACTTC.

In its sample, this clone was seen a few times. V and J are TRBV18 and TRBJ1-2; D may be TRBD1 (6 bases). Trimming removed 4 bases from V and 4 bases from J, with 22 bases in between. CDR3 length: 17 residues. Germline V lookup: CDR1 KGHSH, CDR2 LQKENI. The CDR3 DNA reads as TGTGCCAGCTCACAGCTCCGGGACACCCGGACCTCCTATGGCTACACCTTC. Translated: CASSQLRDTRTSYGYTF. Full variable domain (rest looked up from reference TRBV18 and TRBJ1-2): NAGVMQNPRHLVRRRGQEARLRCSPMKGHSHVYWYRQLPEEGLKFMVYLQKENIIDESGMPKERFSAEFPKEGPSILRIQQVVRGDSAAYFCASSQLRDTRTSYGYTFGSGTRLTVV.

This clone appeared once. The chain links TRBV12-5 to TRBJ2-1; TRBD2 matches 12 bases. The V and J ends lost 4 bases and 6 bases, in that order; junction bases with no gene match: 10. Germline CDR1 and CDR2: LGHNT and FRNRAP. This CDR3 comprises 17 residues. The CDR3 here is CASGSGTSGLRFNEQFF. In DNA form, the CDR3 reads TGTGCTAGTGGTTCAGGGACTAGCGGGTTAAGATTCAATGAGCAGTTCTTC.

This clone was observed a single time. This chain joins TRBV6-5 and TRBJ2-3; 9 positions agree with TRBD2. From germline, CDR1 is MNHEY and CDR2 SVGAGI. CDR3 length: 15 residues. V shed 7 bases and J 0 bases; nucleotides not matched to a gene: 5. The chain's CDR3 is CASMRLAVSTDTQYF. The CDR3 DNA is TGTGCCAGCATGAGACTAGCGGTTAGCACAGATACGCAGTATTTT.